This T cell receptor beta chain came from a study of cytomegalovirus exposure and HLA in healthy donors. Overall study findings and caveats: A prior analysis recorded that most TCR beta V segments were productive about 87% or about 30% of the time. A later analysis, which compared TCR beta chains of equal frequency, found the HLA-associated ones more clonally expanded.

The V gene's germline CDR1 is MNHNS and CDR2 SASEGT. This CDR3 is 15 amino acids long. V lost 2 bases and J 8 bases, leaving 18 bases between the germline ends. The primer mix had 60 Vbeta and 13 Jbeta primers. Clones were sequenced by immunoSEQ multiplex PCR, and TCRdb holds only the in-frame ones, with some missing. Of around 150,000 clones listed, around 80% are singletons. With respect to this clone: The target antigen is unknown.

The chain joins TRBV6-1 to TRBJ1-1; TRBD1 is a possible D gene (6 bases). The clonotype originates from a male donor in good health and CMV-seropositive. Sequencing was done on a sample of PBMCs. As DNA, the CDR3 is TGTGCCAGCAGTGAATGGGTGAACAGGGATGTCGAAGCTTTCTTT. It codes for CASSEWVNRDVEAFF.